This T cell receptor (beta chain) stems from a study of beta chain features in type 1 diabetes. Findings of the study overall: Diminished insertions and augmented deletions at VDJ junctions characterized type 1 diabetes patients. The question left open here concerned HLA type influencing TCRB rearrangement. Overrepresentation of cells with high TCR expression could result from cDNA sequencing.

This clone was picked up a small number of times. The antigen is not known. The CDR3 spans 14 residues. Germline CDR1 reads SGDLS; CDR2 reads YYNGEE. The V and J ends lost 2 bases and 5 bases respectively, with 13 bases between them. The authors reverse transcribed all of the isolated RNA, so sequencing captured expressed TCRB transcripts. The assay was immunoSEQ multiplex PCR, and TCRdb's table has in-frame clones only and misses some. The table records some 240,000 clones, under 13% of them present only once. The receptor was derived from a man aged 18 to 35 in good health. The genes are TRBV9 and TRBJ2-5; no clear D. The sample consisted of central memory CD4+ T cells from blood. The CDR3 sequence is CASSVSSNPETQYF. CDR3 sequence (DNA): TGTGCCAGCAGCGTTTCAAGTAACCCGGAGACCCAGTACTTC.